The rows below give T cell receptor beta chains drawn from one sample of a study of cytomegalovirus exposure and HLA in healthy donors. Method: immunoSEQ multiplex PCR; TCRdb's copy keeps in-frame clones and lacks some. The sample contains 20,000 to 25,000 clones, about 80% of which appear only once. The sample consisted of PBMCs. These receptors were taken from a man between 60 and 75 years old in good health and CMV-seronegative. CDR3s include the opening cysteine and the closing phenylalanine or tryptophan. The order of the fields is J gene, clone size, V gene, CDR3 protein. The size of a clone is reported for some rows only, either as once, few or many, or as a class for expanded clones.

j_call: TRBJ2-3
clone_size: NA
v_call: TRBV6-1
cdr3_aa: CASRPGQGTDTQYF

j_call: TRBJ2-3
clone_size: NA
v_call: TRBV6-6
cdr3_aa: CASSSWESSDTQYF

j_call: TRBJ1-1
clone_size: once
v_call: TRBV7-9
cdr3_aa: CASSAYTGNTEAFF

j_call: TRBJ2-7
clone_size: NA
v_call: TRBV15
cdr3_aa: CATRTSGSRREQYF

j_call: TRBJ1-2
clone_size: NA
v_call: TRBV5-6
cdr3_aa: CASSLLTGANYGYTF

j_call: TRBJ1-2
clone_size: NA
v_call: TRBV14
cdr3_aa: CASSQATGSRYGYTF

j_call: TRBJ2-2
clone_size: few
v_call: TRBV5-4
cdr3_aa: CASSRGLGLNTGELFF

j_call: TRBJ2-1
clone_size: NA
v_call: TRBV19
cdr3_aa: CASSLQGWNEQFF

j_call: TRBJ2-1
clone_size: NA
v_call: TRBV6-1
cdr3_aa: CASRIGTGGDNEQFF

j_call: TRBJ2-7
clone_size: NA
v_call: TRBV19
cdr3_aa: CASSIVPSEQYF

j_call: NA
clone_size: NA
v_call: TRBV7-9
cdr3_aa: CASSSYSGGEYEQYF

j_call: TRBJ1-2
clone_size: NA
v_call: TRBV4-1
cdr3_aa: CASSQVPLGEIGYTF

j_call: TRBJ2-3
clone_size: once
v_call: TRBV7-3
cdr3_aa: CASSHQGYSTDTQYF